This TCR beta chain comes out of a study of cytomegalovirus exposure and HLA in healthy donors. Donors sampled were nominally healthy, though unrecorded immune exposures were likely. The CDR3 totals 16 residues. Losses at the gene ends were 0 bases for V and 3 bases for J; bases not matched to a gene: 6. Germline values: CDR1 LNHNV, CDR2 YYDKDF (reference sequence). PCR was performed using 60 Vbeta and 13 Jbeta primers. Assay: immunoSEQ multiplex PCR; the TCRdb copy retains only in-frame clones and omits some. The repertoire holds roughly 140,000 clones, with roughly 77% as singletons. Sequenced input: PBMCs. The chain employs TRBV15 and TRBJ2-7; 9 nucleotides match TRBD1. This clonotype originated in a human donor in good health. DNA of the CDR3: TGTGCCACCAGCAGAGAGCGGCCGGGACAGGGCTACGAGCAGTACTTC. Protein sequence: CATSRERPGQGYEQYF.